This is a list of T cell receptor beta chains from one sample in a study of beta chain features in type 1 diabetes. Profiling relied on immunoSEQ multiplex PCR, and the TCRdb table lists in-frame clones only, not all of them. The sample includes around 99,000 clones, roughly 40% of them seen just once. The sequencing sample was made of stem cell memory CD4+ T cells from blood. These receptors came from a woman aged 18 to 35 in good health. Both conserved end residues are part of each CDR3. A D gene is named only where the DNA matches it firmly. The size entry is marked missing in some rows and otherwise reads once, few, many or a size class.

D	size	V	J	CDR3	DNA
.	.	TRBV23-1	TRBJ2-7	CASSQYRDEQYF	TGCGCCAGCAGTCAATACAGGGACGAGCAGTACTTC
.	.	TRBV6-6	TRBJ2-2	CASSSAKGGTGELFF	TGTGCCAGCAGTTCAGCCAAAGGGGGCACCGGGGAGCTGTTTTTT
.	.	TRBV19	TRBJ2-1	CASRELGAGNEQFF	TGTGCCAGTAGAGAACTGGGAGCGGGCAATGAGCAGTTCTTC
TRBD1	few	TRBV25-1	TRBJ1-2	CASSGTGAYGYTF	TGTGCCAGCAGTGGAACAGGGGCCTATGGCTACACCTTC
TRBD1	.	TRBV11-2	TRBJ1-2	CASSLGTGSYGYTF	TGTGCCAGCAGCTTAGGGACAGGGTCCTATGGCTACACCTTC
.	.	TRBV27	TRBJ2-5	CASTSMGGAGSETQYF	TGTGCCAGCACCTCAATGGGGGGGGCAGGTAGCGAGACCCAGTACTTC
TRBD2	.	TRBV2	TRBJ2-7	CASRTPGAGGPYEQYF	TGTGCCAGCAGGACCCCGGGAGCGGGAGGGCCCTACGAGCAGTACTTC
.	.	TRBV20-1	TRBJ2-1	CSAAGNEQFF	TGCAGTGCTGCCGGGAATGAGCAGTTCTTC
TRBD1	.	TRBV7-3	TRBJ1-2	CASSSTGGEGYTF	TGTGCCAGCAGCTCAACAGGGGGCGAAGGCTACACCTTC
TRBD2	.	TRBV15	TRBJ2-4	CATSRDQRLAGGGSKNIQYF	TGTGCCACCAGCAGAGATCAAAGACTAGCGGGAGGGGGGTCCAAAAACATTCAGTACTTC
TRBD2	.	TRBV7-9	TRBJ2-1	CASSQTTTSGRVWEQFF	TGTGCCAGCAGCCAAACTACGACTAGCGGGAGGGTTTGGGAGCAGTTCTTC
.	once	TRBV19	TRBJ2-7	CASNRLGASSYEQYF	TGTGCCAGTAACAGGTTAGGCGCCAGCTCCTACGAGCAGTACTTC
TRBD1	few	TRBV5-1	TRBJ1-5	CASRQTGTGNQPQHF	TGCGCCAGCAGACAAACCGGGACAGGGAATCAGCCCCAGCATTTT
.	.	TRBV29-1	TRBJ1-1	CSACRGSRTEAFF	TGCAGCGCTTGCAGGGGTTCGCGGACTGAAGCTTTCTTT
TRBD2	.	TRBV28	TRBJ2-7	CASSLWGGLAGSHEQYF	TGTGCCAGCAGTTTATGGGGCGGACTAGCGGGATCTCACGAGCAGTACTTC
.	.	TRBV30	TRBJ1-1	CAWSLQVNTEAFF	TGTGCCTGGAGTTTACAGGTTAACACTGAAGCTTTCTTT
TRBD2	.	TRBV5-1	TRBJ2-3	CASSSRGGRTDTQYF	TGCGCCAGCAGCTCAAGGGGAGGGCGAACAGATACGCAGTATTTT
.	.	TRBV13	TRBJ1-2	CASSAGHPVYGYTF	TGTGCCAGCAGCGCAGGACACCCCGTCTATGGCTACACCTTC
TRBD1	.	TRBV11-2	TRBJ1-2	CASSSRQGWISGYTF	TGTGCCAGCAGCTCAAGACAGGGCTGGATAAGCGGCTACACCTTC
TRBD2	few	TRBV5-1	TRBJ2-1	CASSESGSTYNEQFF	TGCGCCAGCTCTGAGAGCGGGAGTACCTACAATGAGCAGTTCTTC
.	.	TRBV28	TRBJ2-3	CASARGQFLTDTQYF	TGTGCCAGCGCTAGGGGTCAGTTCCTCACAGATACGCAGTATTTT
.	.	TRBV29-1	TRBJ2-7	CSVSTSYEQYF	TGCAGCGTTTCGACTAGCTACGAGCAGTACTTC
TRBD1	.	TRBV10-3	TRBJ2-7	CAIRDPGTANYEQYF	TGTGCCATCAGAGACCCCGGGACAGCTAACTACGAGCAGTACTTC
.	few	TRBV2	TRBJ1-3	CASSAYSGNTIYF	TGTGCCAGCAGTGCCTACTCTGGAAACACCATATATTTT
TRBD1	few	TRBV4-3	TRBJ2-6	CASSQDRPGQSLIGANVLTF	TGCGCCAGCAGCCAAGATCGTCCGGGACAGTCCCTAATTGGGGCCAACGTCCTGACTTTC
.	.	TRBV5-1	TRBJ1-1	CASRFREANTEAFF	TGCGCCAGCCGTTTCCGGGAGGCGAACACTGAAGCTTTCTTT
.	.	TRBV5-6	TRBJ1-5	CASSLGGLGSNQPQHF	TGTGCCAGCAGCTTAGGCGGGTTAGGCAGCAATCAGCCCCAGCATTTT
TRBD1	.	TRBV5-1	TRBJ1-5	CASSVGQTPNQPQHF	TGCGCCAGCAGCGTGGGACAGACGCCGAATCAGCCCCAGCATTTT
TRBD1	.	TRBV4-3	TRBJ1-2	CASSPGQGNYGYTF	TGCGCCAGCAGCCCCGGACAGGGGAACTATGGCTACACCTTC
.	.	TRBV28	TRBJ1-4	CASSLGYEKLFF	TGTGCCAGCAGCCTCGGGTACGAAAAACTGTTTTTT
TRBD2	few	TRBV10-3	TRBJ2-1	CAISQIGLAGGPGSNEQFF	TGTGCCATCAGCCAAATAGGACTAGCGGGAGGGCCAGGTTCCAATGAGCAGTTCTTC
TRBD2	few	TRBV29-1	TRBJ2-1	CSVGGLGLADNEQFF	TGCAGCGTCGGGGGGCTGGGACTAGCAGACAATGAGCAGTTCTTC
TRBD1	.	TRBV25-1	TRBJ2-2	CASSPLAGTGGAGELFF	TGTGCCAGCAGTCCCCTAGCCGGGACAGGGGGCGCCGGGGAGCTGTTTTTT
TRBD2	.	TRBV5-4	TRBJ2-3	CASSPGGTSTDTQYF	TGTGCCAGCAGTCCCGGGGGGACTAGCACAGATACGCAGTATTTT
.	few	TRBV9	TRBJ2-7	CASSVGVGGSSGDYEQYF	TGTGCCAGCAGCGTAGGCGTTGGAGGGTCATCGGGGGACTACGAGCAGTACTTC
TRBD2	.	TRBV30	TRBJ2-1	CAWKQTGTSGKYFTHEQFF	TGTGCCTGGAAACAAACCGGGACTAGCGGCAAATACTTCACTCATGAGCAGTTCTTC
.	.	TRBV4-1	TRBJ1-1	CASSQGMGRGNTEAFF	TGCGCCAGCAGCCAAGGAATGGGCAGGGGGAACACTGAAGCTTTCTTT
TRBD2	few	TRBV7-9	TRBJ2-3	CASSTTSNTQYF	TGTGCCAGCAGCACGACTAGCAATACGCAGTATTTT
.	.	TRBV5-1	TRBJ1-2	CASSLPGNYGYTF	TGCGCCAGCAGCTTGCCGGGGAACTATGGCTACACCTTC
.	few	TRBV11-2	TRBJ2-2	CASRREVHTGELFF	TGTGCCAGCAGGAGAGAGGTCCACACCGGGGAGCTGTTTTTT
.	.	TRBV9	TRBJ2-2	CASSVGPLANTGELFF	TGTGCCAGCAGCGTAGGTCCCCTAGCGAACACCGGGGAGCTGTTTTTT
.	few	TRBV9	TRBJ2-3	CASSLSSSTDTQYF	TGTGCCAGCAGTCTTAGCAGTAGCACAGATACGCAGTATTTT
.	.	TRBV11-3	TRBJ2-1	CASSLDRGTQFF	TGTGCCAGCAGCTTAGATCGGGGAACGCAGTTCTTC
.	.	TRBV18	TRBJ1-1	CASSPSWGRETEAFF	TGTGCCAGCTCACCAAGCTGGGGGCGAGAGACTGAAGCTTTCTTT
TRBD1	.	TRBV6-5	TRBJ1-2	CASSPTTGRGYTF	TGTGCCAGCAGTCCGACGACAGGGAGGGGCTACACCTTC
TRBD1	.	TRBV6-5	TRBJ2-4	CASSSWTGTDIQYF	TGTGCCAGCAGTTCCTGGACAGGGACAGACATTCAGTACTTC
.	.	TRBV2	TRBJ2-1	CASLFPTPYNEQFF	TGTGCCAGCCTTTTCCCTACCCCCTACAATGAGCAGTTCTTC
TRBD2	few	TRBV19	TRBJ2-7	CASAPDSAGGYEQYF	TGTGCCAGCGCCCCGGATTCGGCGGGAGGGTACGAGCAGTACTTC
.	.	TRBV5-1	TRBJ2-7	CASSLALRGLRTYEQYF	TGCGCCAGCAGCTTGGCTCTACGGGGACTCCGCACATACGAGCAGTACTTC
.	few	TRBV6-6	TRBJ1-1	CASGRRSVTEAFF	TGTGCCAGCGGGAGGCGGAGTGTCACTGAAGCTTTCTTT
TRBD2	.	TRBV5-6	TRBJ2-5	CASSLRGRLREQYF	TGTGCCAGCAGCTTGCGCGGGAGGCTTCGTGAGCAGTACTTC